These 9 T cell receptor beta chains share one sample of origin, sequenced in a study of vaccination effects on CD4 cells after COVID-19 (dated 2022 in TCRdb). These receptors' antigens are unknown. Library preparation employed the immunoSEQ multiplex PCR assay. TCRdb mirrors the immuneACCESS table, restricted to in-frame sequences. Some clones are absent from its copies; in checked studies, under half trace to an unresolved V gene, and the reason for the others is unknown. The sample table lists 45,000 to 60,000 clones, around 76% of them with a count of one. In total, the top ten clones hold over 9.5% of the sample. After around ten days of culture, CD4+ T cells were isolated with the EasySep CD4+ T cell isolation kit. Sequencing used CD4+ T cells from PBMCs cultured without peptide, obtained before COVID-19 vaccination. The receptors come from a human donor who had a prior SARS-CoV-2 infection.

This clone has a handful of counts. The chain uses TRBV9 and TRBJ1-2, with D maybe TRBD1 (5 bases). Germline values: CDR1 SGDLS, CDR2 YYNGEE. The CDR3 runs to 15 residues. V gave up 4 bases and J gave up 8 bases, with 21 bases separating them. The DNA of the CDR3 is TGTGCCAGCAGCCCATCCCGGGACCGACTAGGGGGCTACACCTTC. Its translation is CASSPSRDRLGGYTF. The full variable domain, rest sourced from reference TRBV9 and TRBJ1-2, is DSGVTQTPKHLITATGQRVTLRCSPRSGDLSVYWYQQSLDQGLQFLIQYYNGEERAKGNILERFSAQQFPDLHSELNLSSLELGDSALYFCASSPSRDRLGGYTFGSGTRLTVV.

The CDR3 nucleotides are TGCGCCAGCAGTCAATCTACTAGCGGGAGGGCCGACACAGATACGCAGTATTTT. Encoded protein: CASSQSTSGRADTDTQYF. This sequence joins TRBV23-1 and TRBJ2-3; TRBD2 agrees at 13 bases. TRBV23-1 is noted as an ORF with a role that remains uncertain. V lost 0 bases and J lost 2; bases outside the gene matches: 5. This CDR3 has 18 amino acids.

J is TRBJ2-7 and V is TRBV5-1; D ambiguous. Trimming stripped 4 bases from V and 3 bases from J, with 14 bases between. From germline, CDR1 is SGHRS and CDR2 YFSETQ. This CDR3 has 14 residues. The CDR3 nucleotides are TGCGCCAGCAGCCCCCAAGGCCAGAACTACGAGCAGTACTTC. This translates into CASSPQGQNYEQYF.

The chain has TRBV25-1 and TRBJ1-3; no clear D gene. The germline CDR1 and CDR2 sequences are MGHDK and SYGVNS. Trimming took 5 bases from V and 0 from J, leaving 8 bases between them. There are 14 residues in the CDR3. The CDR3 protein is CASSKTGSGNTIYF. The CDR3 DNA reads as TGTGCCAGCAGTAAGACCGGCTCTGGAAACACCATATATTTT.

Written as DNA, the CDR3 is TGTGCCAGCTCACCGCAAGCGGGGAACACTGAAGCTTTCTTT. It encodes CASSPQAGNTEAFF. This rearrangement joins TRBV18 to TRBJ1-1; D gene ambiguous. The germline V gene encodes CDR1 KGHSH and CDR2 LQKENI. The germline V and J ends were trimmed by 3 bases and 1 base, with 9 bases remaining between them. There are 14 residues in the CDR3.

The table lists this clone with a few counts. The genes are TRBV5-4 and TRBJ2-7; TRBD1 aligns across 9 bases. Trimming at V came to 5 bases and at J to 2 bases, leaving 8 bases not matched to a gene. The CDR3 covers 15 residues. Germline V gene sequence: CDR1 SGHNT, CDR2 YYREEE (reference sequence). The chain's CDR3 is CASRSGQGSTYEQYF. CDR3 in DNA: TGTGCCAGCAGATCGGGACAGGGATCCACCTACGAGCAGTACTTC.

J is TRBJ2-1 and V is TRBV6-5, with 7 bases matching TRBD1. The V gene's germline CDR1 is MNHEY and CDR2 SVGAGI. V shed 2 bases and J 2 bases; nucleotides not matched to a gene: 3. This CDR3 has 15 residues. The CDR3 spells CASSYVTGAYNEQFF. As DNA, the CDR3 is TGTGCCAGCAGTTACGTTACAGGGGCCTACAATGAGCAGTTCTTC.

The chain recombines TRBV27 with TRBJ1-3, with D unclear. Per germline, CDR1 MNHEY and CDR2 SMNVEV (reference sequence). This CDR3 comprises 13 residues. V lost 8 bases to trimming and J lost 3 bases, with 11 bases between them. This CDR3 is CASGPRGGNTIYF. CDR3 nucleotide sequence: TGTGCCAGCGGGCCGAGAGGTGGAAACACCATATATTTT.

The rearrangement joins TRBV13 to TRBJ2-1; maybe TRBD2 (6 bases). CDR1 is PRHDT and CDR2 is FYEKMQ in the germline V gene (reference sequence). V was clipped by 1 base and J by 9 bases, with 13 bases between them. CDR3 length equals 14 residues. The CDR3 nucleotides read TGTGCCAGCAGCTTAGTGCGGGGAGCGGGTGAGCAGTTCTTC. Amino acids: CASSLVRGAGEQFF. Full variable domain (outside the CDR3, taken from reference TRBV13 and TRBJ2-1): AAGVIQSPRHLIKEKRETATLKCYPIPRHDTVYWYQQGPGQDPQFLISFYEKMQSDKGSIPDRFSAQQFSDYHSELNMSSLELGDSALYFCASSLVRGAGEQFFGPGTRLTVL.